The 7 T cell receptor beta chains below all came from one sample that was sequenced in a study of blood T cell repertoires in COVID-19. Assay: immunoSEQ multiplex PCR; the TCRdb copy retains only in-frame clones and omits some. The table shows about 140,000 clones, with about 79% occurring only once. Sequencing used peripheral blood. The receptors derive from a woman aged 80 or over with active or convalescent COVID-19.

Of note for this clone: A read error may account for a junction end that differs from germline. Other DNA sequences within the sample encode an identical CDR3. CDR3 sequence reads: CASSSDRGSPLHF. The CDR3, as DNA: TGTGCCAGCAGCTCCGACCGAGGTTCACCTCTCCACTTT. This chain connects TRBV12-3 or TRBV12-4 to TRBJ1-6; no definite D call. The CDR3 is 13 residues long.

This sequence joins TRBV7-2 and TRBJ1-2, with 10 bases identical to TRBD1. Germline CDR1 reads SGHTA; CDR2 reads FQGNSA. Trimming took 3 bases from V and 6 from J; bases not matched to a gene: 13. The CDR3 runs to 17 residues. The chain's CDR3 is CASSFPTGGSGFDGYTF. CDR3 in DNA: TGTGCCAGCAGCTTTCCGACAGGGGGCTCGGGGTTTGATGGCTACACCTTC.

The chain uses TRBV5-4 and TRBJ2-1, with TRBD2 matching 16 bases. CDR3 length: 16 residues. The germline gives CDR1 SGHNT, CDR2 YYREEE (reference sequence). The trim removed 5 bases at V and 8 bases at J, leaving 7 bases unmatched. In DNA, the CDR3 is TGTGCCAGCAGACCGGGACTAGCGGGGGGGCCTGATGAGCAGTTCTTC. Protein product: CASRPGLAGGPDEQFF.

This chain connects TRBV3-1 (or the pseudogene TRBV3-2) to TRBJ1-5; tentative D call: TRBD1 (5 bases). The V end was cut by 4 bases, the J end by 5 bases, with 6 bases between. This CDR3 has 12 residues. Germline V gene data show CDR1 as LGHDT and CDR2 as YNNKEL (reference sequence). The CDR3, as DNA: TGTGCCAGCAGCCGGGGGGATCAGCCCCAGCATTTT. It codes for CASSRGDQPQHF.

The V call is TRBV7-9, the J call TRBJ1-2; 11 bases align to TRBD1. This CDR3 has 16 amino acids. V was pared by 5 bases and J by 4 bases, with 9 bases of the junction left unmatched. Per the germline V gene, CDR1 is SEHNR and CDR2 is FQNEAQ (reference sequence). The CDR3 DNA follows: TGTGCCAGCAGCCCCATAGGACAGGGGGCGAGCTATGGCTACACCTTC. Translation gives CASSPIGQGASYGYTF.

The chain couples TRBV7-9 to TRBJ1-6; D uncertain. Germline-derived CDR1 and CDR2 are SEHNR and FQNEAQ (reference sequence). There are 15 residues in the CDR3. V lost 4 bases, J lost 7 bases, and 14 bases lay in between. The CDR3 reads CASSSSGGANSPLHF. The DNA of the CDR3 is TGTGCCAGCAGCTCCTCTGGAGGAGCCAATTCACCCCTCCACTTT.

This chain connects TRBV5-1 to TRBJ1-6, with 7 bases fitting TRBD1. The CDR3 is made up of 16 amino acids. V lost 2 bases, J lost 7 bases, and 9 bases stayed unmatched. CDR1 is SGHRS and CDR2 is YFSETQ in the germline V gene. The CDR3: CASSLGAGGANSPLHF. DNA of the CDR3: TGCGCCAGCAGCTTAGGGGCAGGGGGTGCCAATTCACCCCTCCACTTT. Drawing the rest from reference TRBV5-1 and TRBJ1-6, the complete variable domain is KAGVTQTPRYLIKTRGQQVTLSCSPISGHRSVSWYQQTPGQGLQFLFEYFSETQRNKGNFPGRFSGRQFSNSRSEMNVSTLELGDSALYLCASSLGAGGANSPLHFGNGTRLTVT.